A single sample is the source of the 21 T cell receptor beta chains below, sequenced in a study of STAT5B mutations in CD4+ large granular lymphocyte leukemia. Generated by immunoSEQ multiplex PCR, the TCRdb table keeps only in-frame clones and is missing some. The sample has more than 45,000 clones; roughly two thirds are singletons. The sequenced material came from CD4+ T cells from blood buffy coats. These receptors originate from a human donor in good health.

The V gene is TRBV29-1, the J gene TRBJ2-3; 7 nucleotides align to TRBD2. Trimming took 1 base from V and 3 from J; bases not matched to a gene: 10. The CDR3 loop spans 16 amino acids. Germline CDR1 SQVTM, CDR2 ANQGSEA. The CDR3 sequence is CSVEVWGGFLTDTQYF. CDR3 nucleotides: TGCAGCGTTGAAGTCTGGGGAGGGTTCCTAACAGATACGCAGTATTTT.

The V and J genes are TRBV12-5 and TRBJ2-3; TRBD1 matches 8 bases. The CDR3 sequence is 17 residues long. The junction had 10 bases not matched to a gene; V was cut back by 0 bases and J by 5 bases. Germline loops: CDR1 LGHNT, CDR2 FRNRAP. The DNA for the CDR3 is TGTGCTAGTGGTTTGGTAGGTATGGACAGGGTTAAAGATACGCAGTATTTT. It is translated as CASGLVGMDRVKDTQYF.

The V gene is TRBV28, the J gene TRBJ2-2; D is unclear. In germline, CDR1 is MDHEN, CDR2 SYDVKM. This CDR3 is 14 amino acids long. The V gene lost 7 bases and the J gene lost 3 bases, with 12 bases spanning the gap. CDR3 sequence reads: CASNLNPDTGELFF. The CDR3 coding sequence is TGTGCCAGCAATCTAAACCCGGACACCGGGGAGCTGTTTTTT.

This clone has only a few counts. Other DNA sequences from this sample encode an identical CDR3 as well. Here the CDR3 reads CASSPGRDQPQHF. The CDR3 DNA reads TGTGCCAGCTCCCCCGGACGGGATCAGCCCCAGCATTTT. The J gene is TRBJ1-5, the V gene TRBV18, with D uncertain. V was shortened by 6 bases and J by 5 bases, with 11 bases between the two germline ends. In germline, CDR1 is KGHSH, CDR2 LQKENI. The CDR3 is 13 residues long. Looking up the rest from reference TRBV18 and TRBJ1-5 gives the full variable domain: NAGVMQNPRHLVRRRGQEARLRCSPMKGHSHVYWYRQLPEEGLKFMVYLQKENIIDESGMPKERFSAEFPKEGPSILRIQQVVRGDSAAYFCASSPGRDQPQHFGDGTRLSIL.

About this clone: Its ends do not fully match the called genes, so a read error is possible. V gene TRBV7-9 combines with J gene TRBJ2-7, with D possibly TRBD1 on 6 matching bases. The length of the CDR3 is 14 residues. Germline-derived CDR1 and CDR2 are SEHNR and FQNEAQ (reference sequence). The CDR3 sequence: CASSSDSTSFEQYF. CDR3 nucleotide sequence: TGTGCCAGCAGCTCGGACAGTACTTCCTTCGAGCAGTACTTC.

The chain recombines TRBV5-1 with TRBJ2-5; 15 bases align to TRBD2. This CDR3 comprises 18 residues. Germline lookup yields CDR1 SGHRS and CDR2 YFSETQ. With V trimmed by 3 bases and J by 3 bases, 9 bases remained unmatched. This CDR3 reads CASSSRTSGGASEETQYF. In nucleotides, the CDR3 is TGCGCCAGCAGCTCTAGGACTAGCGGGGGGGCTTCGGAAGAGACCCAGTACTTC.

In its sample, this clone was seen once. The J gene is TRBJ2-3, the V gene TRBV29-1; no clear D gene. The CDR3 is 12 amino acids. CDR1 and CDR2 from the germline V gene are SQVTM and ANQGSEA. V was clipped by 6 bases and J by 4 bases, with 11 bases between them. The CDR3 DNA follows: TGCAGCGTGGCCGATATGTCAGATACGCAGTATTTT. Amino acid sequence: CSVADMSDTQYF.

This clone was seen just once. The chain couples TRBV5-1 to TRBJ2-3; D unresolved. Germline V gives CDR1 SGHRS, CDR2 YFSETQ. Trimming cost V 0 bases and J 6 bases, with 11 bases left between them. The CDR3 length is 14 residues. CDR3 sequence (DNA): TGCGCCAGCAGCTTGGGGATTACCGGCGATACGCAGTATTTT. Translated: CASSLGITGDTQYF.

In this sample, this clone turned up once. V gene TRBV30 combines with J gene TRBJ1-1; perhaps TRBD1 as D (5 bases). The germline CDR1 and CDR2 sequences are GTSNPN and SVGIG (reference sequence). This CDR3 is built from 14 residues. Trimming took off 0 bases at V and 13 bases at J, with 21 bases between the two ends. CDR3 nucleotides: TGTGCCTGGAGTGTCTACCCCGGAAGCCCGGGGGTTTTCTTT. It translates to CAWSVYPGSPGVFF.

The CDR3 DNA reads as TGCGCCAGCAGCTCTAGAGTGCAAGAGACCCAGTACTTC. It codes for CASSSRVQETQYF. The chain couples TRBV5-1 to TRBJ2-5; D is ambiguous. The CDR3 extends over 13 amino acids. Germline V gene sequence: CDR1 SGHRS, CDR2 YFSETQ. The V end lost 3 bases, the J end lost 2 bases, and 8 bases lay between the germline ends.

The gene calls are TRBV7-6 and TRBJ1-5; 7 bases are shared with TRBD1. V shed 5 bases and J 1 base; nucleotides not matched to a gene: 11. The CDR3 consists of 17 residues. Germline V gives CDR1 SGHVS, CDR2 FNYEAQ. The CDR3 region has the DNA TGTGCCAGCAGCCCCGGCGGAGGGGGCCAGAGCAATCAGCCCCAGCATTTT. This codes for CASSPGGGGQSNQPQHF.

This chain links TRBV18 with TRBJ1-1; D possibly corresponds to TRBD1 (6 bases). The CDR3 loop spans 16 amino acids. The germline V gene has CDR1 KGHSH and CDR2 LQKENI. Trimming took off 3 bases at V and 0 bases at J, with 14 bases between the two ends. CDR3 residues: CASSPRTVDMNTEAFF. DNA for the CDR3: TGTGCCAGCTCACCTCGGACAGTTGACATGAACACTGAAGCTTTCTTT.

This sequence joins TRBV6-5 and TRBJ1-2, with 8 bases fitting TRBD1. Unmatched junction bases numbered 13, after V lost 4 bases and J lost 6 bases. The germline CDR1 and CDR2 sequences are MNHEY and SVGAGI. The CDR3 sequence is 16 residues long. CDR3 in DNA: TGTGCCAGCAGTTCATCTAGCCAGGGGGCGCTTCATGGCTACACCTTC. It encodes CASSSSSQGALHGYTF.

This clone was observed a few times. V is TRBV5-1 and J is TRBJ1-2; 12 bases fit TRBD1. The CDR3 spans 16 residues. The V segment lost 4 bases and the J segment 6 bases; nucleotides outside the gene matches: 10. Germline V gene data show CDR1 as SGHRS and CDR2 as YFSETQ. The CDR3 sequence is CASSLHYGTGGDGYTF. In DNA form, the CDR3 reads TGCGCCAGCAGCCTGCATTATGGGACAGGGGGCGATGGCTACACCTTC.

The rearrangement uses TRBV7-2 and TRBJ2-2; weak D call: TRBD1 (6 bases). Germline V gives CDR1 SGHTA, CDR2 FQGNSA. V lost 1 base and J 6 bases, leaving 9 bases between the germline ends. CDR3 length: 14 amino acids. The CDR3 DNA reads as TGTGCCAGCAGCTTAGTATGGGGGCCCGGGGAGCTGTTTTTT. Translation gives CASSLVWGPGELFF. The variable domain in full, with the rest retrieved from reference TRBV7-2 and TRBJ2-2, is GAGVSQSPSNKVTEKGKDVELRCDPISGHTALYWYRQSLGQGLEFLIYFQGNSAPDKSGLPSDRFSAERTGGSVSTLTIQRTQQEDSAVYLCASSLVWGPGELFFGEGSRLTVL.

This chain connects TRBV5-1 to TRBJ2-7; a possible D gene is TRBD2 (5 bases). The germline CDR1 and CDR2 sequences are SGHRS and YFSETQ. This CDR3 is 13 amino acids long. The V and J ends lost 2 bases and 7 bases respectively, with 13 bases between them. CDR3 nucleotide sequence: TGCGCCAGCAGCTTACTTGTCACTAGTGAGCAGTACTTC. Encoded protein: CASSLLVTSEQYF.

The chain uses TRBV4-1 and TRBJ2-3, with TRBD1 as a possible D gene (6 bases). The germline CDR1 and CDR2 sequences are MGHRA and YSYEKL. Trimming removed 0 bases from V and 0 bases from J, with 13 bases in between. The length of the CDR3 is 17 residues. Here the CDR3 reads CASSQDPGQSSTDTQYF. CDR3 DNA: TGCGCCAGCAGCCAAGATCCCGGACAGTCTAGCACAGATACGCAGTATTTT.

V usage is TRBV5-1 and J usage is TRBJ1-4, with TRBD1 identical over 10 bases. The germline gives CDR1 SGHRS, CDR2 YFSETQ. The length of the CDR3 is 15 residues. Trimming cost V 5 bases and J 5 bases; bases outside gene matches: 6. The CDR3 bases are TGCGCCAGCAGGCAACGGACAGGGGGAAATGAAAAACTGTTTTTT. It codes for CASRQRTGGNEKLFF.

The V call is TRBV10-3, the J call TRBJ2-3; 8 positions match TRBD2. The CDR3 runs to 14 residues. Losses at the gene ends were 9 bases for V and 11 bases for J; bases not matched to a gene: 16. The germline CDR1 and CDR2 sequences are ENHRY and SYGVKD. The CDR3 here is CAISAGARSWGQYF. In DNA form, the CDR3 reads TGTGCCATATCAGCGGGGGCCCGAAGTTGGGGGCAGTATTTT.

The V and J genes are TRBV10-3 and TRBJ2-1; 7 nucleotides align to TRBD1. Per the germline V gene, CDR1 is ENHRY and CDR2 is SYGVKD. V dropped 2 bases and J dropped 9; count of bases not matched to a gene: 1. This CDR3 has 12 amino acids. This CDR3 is CAISEAGGEQFF. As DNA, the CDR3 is TGTGCCATCAGTGAGGCAGGGGGTGAGCAGTTCTTC.

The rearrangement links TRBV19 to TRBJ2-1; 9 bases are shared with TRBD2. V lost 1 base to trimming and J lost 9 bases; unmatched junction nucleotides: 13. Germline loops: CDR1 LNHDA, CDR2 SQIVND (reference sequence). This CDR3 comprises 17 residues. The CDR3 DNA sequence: TGTGCCAGTAGTATAGTGGGCGGGGGGGCCTCCTGGGGTGAGCAGTTCTTC. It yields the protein CASSIVGGGASWGEQFF.